The entry below describes one T cell receptor (beta chain). Its antigen remains unknown. Here immunoSEQ multiplex PCR was the method, and the copy in TCRdb shows in-frame clones only, minus some. This sample carries about 2.4 million clones, more than 85% of them seen once, and the ten largest clones take about 0.34%. All donors were Caucasian adults living in Nashville, Tennessee. The data stem from a study of shared clonotypes between healthy human individuals. As for the study in general: Participating donors consisted of a couple of women and a few men aged 18 to 49. Findings and caveats of the study: Clonotypes not shared had lower generation probabilities than those common to all four donors. Between four donors, naive CD4 clonotypes were shared at a level of approximately 5%.

This CDR3 contains 16 residues. With 5 bases clipped from V and 0 bases from J, the junction kept 4 bases outside the gene matches. Germline V CDR1 and CDR2: LNHDA, SQIVND (reference sequence). The material sequenced was naive CD4+ T cells from PBMCs. Sample subset: CD45RA+ positively selected. This chain connects TRBV19 to TRBJ2-1, with TRBD2 matching over 10 bases. This TCR derives from a man between 18 and 29 years old in good health. Some clones in this sample may be carry-over from other donors' samples. CDR3: CASSSRTSGSYNEQFF. CDR3 in DNA: TGTGCCAGTAGTTCCCGGACTAGCGGCTCCTACAATGAGCAGTTCTTC.